Below, 5 T cell receptor beta chains from the same sample are listed, as sequenced in a study of CD8+ T cells in alopecia areata. Extraction and reverse transcription of RNA yielded cDNA as the sequencing template. Some clones are missing from TCRdb's copy, which holds only in-frame ones; the method was immunoSEQ multiplex PCR. Of roughly 200,000 clones in the sample, roughly 50% were seen once. Sequencing input: CD8+ T cells sorted from blood. The receptors come from a human donor in good health.

This rearrangement joins TRBV29-1 to TRBJ2-1; tentatively, D is TRBD2 (5 bases). Germline CDR1 and CDR2: SQVTM and ANQGSEA. This CDR3 contains 11 residues. V lost 7 bases and J 10 bases, leaving 14 bases between the germline ends. The CDR3 sequence is CSAVREKEQFF. Written as DNA, the CDR3 is TGCAGCGCCGTGAGGGAGAAGGAGCAGTTCTTC.

This chain joins TRBV27 and TRBJ1-5, with unresolved D. Per the germline V gene, CDR1 is MNHEY and CDR2 is SMNVEV (reference sequence). The CDR3 spans 15 residues. V lost 2 bases to trimming and J lost 1 base, with 9 bases between them. CDR3 in amino acids: CASSLRLGSNQPQHF. DNA for the CDR3: TGTGCCAGCAGTTTACGGTTGGGGAGCAATCAGCCCCAGCATTTT.

V usage is TRBV27 and J usage is TRBJ2-1, with 8 bases lining up with TRBD2. J lost 6 bases, V lost 5 bases, and 6 bases had no gene match. The germline V gene encodes CDR1 MNHEY and CDR2 SMNVEV (reference sequence). The CDR3 consists of 14 residues. CDR3 nucleotides: TGTGCCAGCAGTACGAGCGGGGGCAGCAATGAGCAGTTCTTC. This sequence encodes CASSTSGGSNEQFF.

Written as DNA, the CDR3 is TGTGCCAGCAGCAGCCTGGAGGTTGGCTACACCTTC. Translating gives CASSSLEVGYTF. The V and J genes are TRBV9 and TRBJ1-2; D gene ambiguous. This CDR3 has 12 amino acids. V was trimmed by 4 bases and J by 7 bases, leaving 11 bases between them. Germline assignment: CDR1 SGDLS and CDR2 YYNGEE.

This clone was counted a few times. This rearrangement joins TRBV19 to TRBJ2-7, with unresolved D. Germline V gene sequence: CDR1 LNHDA, CDR2 SQIVND (reference sequence). The length of the CDR3 is 13 residues. V gave up 4 bases and J gave up 5 bases, with 12 bases separating them. CDR3 DNA: TGTGCCAGTAGTAAGCGACCCCGGGACGAGCAGTACTTC. Amino acids: CASSKRPRDEQYF.